This T cell receptor (beta chain) was identified in a study of blood T cell repertoires in COVID-19. Which cohort a participant joined came from the clinical history participants gave. The recovered donors of Cohort 3 showed two negative PCRs, clearance, or symptom resolution. The table came from immunoSEQ multiplex PCR; TCRdb's copy has only in-frame clones and leaves some out. Found here are 200,000 to 300,000 clones, roughly 86% of them singletons; the top ten hold around 2.1%. This CDR3 has 13 residues. Trimming left V 1 base short and J 10 bases short, with 11 bases between. Germline V gives CDR1 MNHNS, CDR2 SASEGT.

The origin of this receptor is a woman aged 50 to 60 who had recovered from COVID-19. The sequenced sample was PBMCs or T cells enriched from blood (not recorded which). This sequence joins TRBV6-1 and TRBJ1-3; D unclear. CDR3 amino acids: CASSEGQSGTIYF. The CDR3 DNA reads as TGTGCCAGCAGTGAAGGGCAATCGGGGACCATATATTTT.